The present T cell receptor beta chain was sequenced within a study of regulatory T cells in long-lasting Graves disease. Between the trimmed V and J ends, which lost 3 bases and 4 bases, there was a span of 9 bases. Germline CDR1 and CDR2: MNHEY and SMNVEV (reference sequence). This CDR3 is 13 amino acids long. Researchers made TCR beta libraries by using iRepertoire HTBI primers and running Arm-PCR on CDR3 regions. TCRdb redid the calling of the multiplex PCR reads with MiXCR, one entry per CDR3 protein. The data show about 540,000 distinct CDR3 sequences, roughly 14% seen once. In regard to this clonotype: Since the CDR3 does not end with the conserved phenylalanine or tryptophan, this likely comes from a read error.

Time point described: newly diagnosed GD, antithyroid drugs for less than 3 months. The TCR library was made from RNA extracted from PBMCs. EDTA tubes were used for drawing nine milliliters of peripheral blood. These same records also appear under a second study, on T cells in Graves' hyperthyroidism and ophthalmopathy. As reported in that work: Hyperthyroidism had been newly diagnosed in patients aged 18 to 65, and its duration was under 2 months. Uncontrolled infection, other autoimmune disease, pregnancy and lactation each barred patients from inclusion.

Sequenced material: peripheral blood mononuclear cells (PBMCs), taken at new diagnosis, from a patient treated with antithyroid drugs. The receptor's source is a man aged 25-45 years with Graves disease. The rearrangement uses TRBV27 and TRBJ2-5, with D perhaps matching TRBD2 (5 bases). As DNA, the CDR3 is TGTGCCAGCAGTTTTGGAGGCTCAGAGACCCAGTACCTC. Translated, it gives CASSFGGSETQYL.